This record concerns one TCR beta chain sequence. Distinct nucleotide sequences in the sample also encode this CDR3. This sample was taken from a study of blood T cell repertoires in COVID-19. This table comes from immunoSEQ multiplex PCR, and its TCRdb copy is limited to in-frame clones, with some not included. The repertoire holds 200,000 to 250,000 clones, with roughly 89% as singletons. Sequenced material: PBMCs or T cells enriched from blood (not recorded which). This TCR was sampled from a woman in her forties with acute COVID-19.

CDR3 protein: CASSQGGGGNQPQHF. CDR3 DNA sequence: TGCGCCAGCAGCCAAGGGGGGGGCGGAAATCAGCCCCAGCATTTT. The chain recombines TRBV4-1 with TRBJ1-5, with D perhaps matching TRBD1 (6 bases). V lost 1 base and J 4 bases, leaving 11 bases between the germline ends. CDR1 MGHRA and CDR2 YSYEKL come from the germline V gene. The CDR3 has 15 residues.